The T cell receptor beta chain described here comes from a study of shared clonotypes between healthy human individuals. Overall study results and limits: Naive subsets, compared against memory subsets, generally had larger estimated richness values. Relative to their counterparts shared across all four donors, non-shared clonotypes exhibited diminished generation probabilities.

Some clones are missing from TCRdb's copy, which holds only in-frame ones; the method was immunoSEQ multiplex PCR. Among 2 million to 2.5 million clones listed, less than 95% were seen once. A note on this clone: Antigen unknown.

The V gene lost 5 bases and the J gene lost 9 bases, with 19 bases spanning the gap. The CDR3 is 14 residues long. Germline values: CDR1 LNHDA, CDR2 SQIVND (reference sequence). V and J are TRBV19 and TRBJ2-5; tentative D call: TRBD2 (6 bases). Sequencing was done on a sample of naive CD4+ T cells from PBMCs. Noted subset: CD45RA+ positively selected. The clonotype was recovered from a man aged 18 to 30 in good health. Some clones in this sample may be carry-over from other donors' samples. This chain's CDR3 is CASSPWDLSGAQYF. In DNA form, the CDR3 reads TGTGCCAGTAGTCCTTGGGACCTCTCGGGGGCCCAGTACTTC.